One and the same sample provided the 27 T cell receptor beta chains below, sequenced in a study of CXCR3-negative and CXCR3-positive naive CD8 T cells. In preparing the TRB cDNA libraries, 5' RACE with UMI labels was used. Reprocessing the 5' RACE reads, TCRdb reports a single entry for every CDR3 protein and omits DNA. Seen in this sample are tens of thousands of distinct CDR3 sequences; the ten most common clones hold 9.5% to 13%. What was sequenced was memory CD8+ T cells from blood. The source of these receptors is a human donor in good health. Some clones in this sample may be carry-over from other donors' samples.

This rearrangement joins TRBV4-1 to TRBJ2-7; TCRdb's D call, TRBD2, is unchecked because there is no DNA. The CDR3 sequence is 16 residues long. Looked up from germline, CDR1 is MGHRA and CDR2 is YSYEKL. The CDR3 region is CASSPLTASGSYEQYF.

J is TRBJ1-5 and V is TRBV7-2; the TRBD1 assignment by TCRdb is unverifiable without DNA. CDR3 length: 16 residues. Germline V gives CDR1 SGHTA, CDR2 FQGNSA. Here the CDR3 reads CASSSPFGASNQPQHF.

V usage is TRBV5-6 and J usage is TRBJ2-1; TCRdb picks TRBD1, but there is no DNA to check that call. CDR3 length: 14 residues. Germline assignment: CDR1 SGHDT and CDR2 YYEEEE. CDR3 sequence reads: CASIRRTVDNEQFF.

The chain links TRBV2 to TRBJ2-7; TCRdb reports TRBD2, a call that lacks DNA to check it against. Germline V gives CDR1 SNHLY, CDR2 FYNNEI. This CDR3 spans 16 amino acids. CDR3 in amino acids: CASSWTWDYGSYEQYF.

V gene TRBV20-1 combines with J gene TRBJ2-3; without DNA, the TCRdb call of TRBD1 cannot be checked. CDR1 is DFQATT and CDR2 is SNEGSKA in the germline V gene (reference sequence). This CDR3 spans 16 amino acids. CDR3 sequence reads: CSARDFEGVPTDTQYF.

This clonotype counts as medium-sized by frequency. The chain joins TRBV10-3 to TRBJ2-3; TCRdb lists TRBD2, though no DNA is available to test this call. In germline, CDR1 is ENHRY, CDR2 SYGVKD. This CDR3 is 16 amino acids long. The CDR3: CATVPQTRVLSDTQYF.

Judged by frequency, this clonotype is medium-sized (0.01 to 0.1%). The rearrangement links TRBV6-5 to TRBJ2-7; TCRdb names TRBD1, which stays unverified in the absence of DNA. CDR3 length: 16 residues. Germline values: CDR1 MNHEY, CDR2 SVGAGI. The CDR3 protein is CASSPPPGSFFYEQYF.

The rearrangement joins TRBV7-2 to TRBJ2-7. The CDR3 contains 12 residues. CDR1 and CDR2 from the germline V gene are SGHTA and FQGNSA. Here the CDR3 reads CASSSTLYEQYF.

The rearrangement uses TRBV20-1 and TRBJ2-3; TCRdb reports TRBD2, a call that lacks DNA to check it against. The CDR3 loop spans 14 amino acids. In germline, CDR1 is DFQATT, CDR2 SNEGSKA (reference sequence). Here the CDR3 reads CSKRLADSTDTQYF.

The chain employs TRBV30 and TRBJ2-6. CDR1 is GTSNPN and CDR2 is SVGIG in the germline V gene (reference sequence). CDR3 length: 14 amino acids. Here the CDR3 reads CAWSFSSGANVLTF.

The V gene is TRBV29-1, the J gene TRBJ2-6; TCRdb picks TRBD1, but there is no DNA to check that call. Germline values: CDR1 SQVTM, CDR2 ANQGSEA. This CDR3 has 15 residues. The CDR3 loop reads CSAGQGISGANVLTF.

The chain recombines TRBV5-1 with TRBJ2-1; absent DNA, TCRdb's TRBD1 call cannot be checked. This CDR3 is 13 amino acids long. Germline CDR1 is SGHRS and CDR2 is YFSETQ. The CDR3 loop is CASSPGWGNEQFF.

This clonotype is identified as medium-sized (0.01 to 0.1%) from frequency. The CDR3 spells CASSQEPVAGGEDEQYF. J is TRBJ2-7 and V is TRBV3-1; TCRdb picks TRBD2, but there is no DNA to check that call. The CDR3 loop spans 17 amino acids. Germline lookup yields CDR1 LGHDT and CDR2 YNNKEL (reference sequence).

This clonotype is called medium-sized (0.01 to 0.1%) based on its frequency. The chain employs TRBV6-5 and TRBJ2-3; TCRdb names TRBD1, which stays unverified in the absence of DNA. CDR1 is MNHEY and CDR2 is SVGAGI in the germline V gene. CDR3 size: 16 residues. The CDR3 spells CASSYLGTGRWGTQYF.

The chain employs TRBV6-5 and TRBJ1-2. This CDR3 is built from 15 residues. Germline V gene data show CDR1 as MNHEY and CDR2 as SVGAGI. CDR3 sequence: CASSYGRGMGYGYTF.

The J gene is TRBJ1-1, the V gene TRBV4-1; TCRdb lists TRBD1, though no DNA is available to test this call. There are 17 residues in the CDR3. The germline CDR1 and CDR2 sequences are MGHRA and YSYEKL. The CDR3 spells CASSPGGAAFMNTEAFF.

V and J are TRBV5-1 and TRBJ2-1. Looked up from germline, CDR1 is SGHRS and CDR2 is YFSETQ. There are 12 residues in the CDR3. The CDR3 is CASSYDADEQFF.

The genes are TRBV28 and TRBJ1-5; TCRdb names TRBD1, which stays unverified in the absence of DNA. The CDR3 covers 12 residues. CDR1 is MDHEN and CDR2 is SYDVKM in the germline V gene. The CDR3 is CASTRRAQPQHF.

The chain has TRBV20-1 and TRBJ1-1; without DNA, the TCRdb call of TRBD1 cannot be checked. CDR1 and CDR2 from the germline V gene are DFQATT and SNEGSKA (reference sequence). The CDR3 loop spans 18 amino acids. The CDR3 protein is CSAREPGQGWVMNTEAFF.

The V gene is TRBV25-1, the J gene TRBJ1-2. The germline V gene has CDR1 MGHDK and CDR2 SYGVNS. This CDR3 comprises 14 residues. CDR3 amino acids: CASSDTAEAYGYTF.

The chain couples TRBV29-1 to TRBJ1-3. The length of the CDR3 is 13 residues. Germline V gives CDR1 SQVTM, CDR2 ANQGSEA. CDR3: CSGRTQGGNTIYF.

The rearrangement uses TRBV12-1 and TRBJ2-2. TRBV12-1 is a known pseudogene. This CDR3 is built from 17 residues. CDR3: CASTARTEPANTGELFF.

The chain is built from TRBV7-9 and TRBJ2-7; TCRdb designates TRBD1, a call that cannot be tested without DNA. CDR1 and CDR2 (germline): SEHNR, FQNEAQ (reference sequence). The CDR3 runs 13 residues. The CDR3 loop is CASSPTEGYEQYF.

The rearrangement joins TRBV5-1 to TRBJ2-2; TCRdb picks TRBD1, but there is no DNA to check that call. The CDR3 is made up of 15 amino acids. Germline V gene data show CDR1 as SGHRS and CDR2 as YFSETQ. Here the CDR3 reads CASSIGTANTGELFF.

The chain couples TRBV9 to TRBJ2-1; TCRdb proposes TRBD2, but this gene call is untestable without DNA. The CDR3 runs 17 residues. Germline V gives CDR1 SGDLS, CDR2 YYNGEE. Here the CDR3 reads CASSVSLAGGSYNEQFF.

The chain joins TRBV28 to TRBJ2-7; TCRdb gives TRBD1 as the D gene, but with no DNA this cannot be confirmed. In germline, CDR1 is MDHEN, CDR2 SYDVKM. This CDR3 has 17 amino acids. CDR3 sequence: CASSLLVGGTANYEQYF.

The chain links TRBV27 to TRBJ2-1; TCRdb calls TRBD1, which cannot be checked without DNA. Germline lookup yields CDR1 MNHEY and CDR2 SMNVEV (reference sequence). The CDR3 is 16 residues long. CDR3 in amino acids: CASSLFAGAGPAEQFF.